The next 6 T cell receptor beta chains were all read from a single sample in a study of T cell responses to AZD1222 COVID-19 vaccine. Sequencing used immunoSEQ multiplex PCR; TCRdb keeps in-frame clones, though not all of them. The sample yields over 95,000 clones, approximately 90% seen once. Sequencing used peripheral blood, obtained 28 days after the second AZD1222 dose. The origin of the receptors is an adult who received the AZD1222 COVID-19 vaccine.

This clone was observed once. The chain combines TRBV4-1 with TRBJ1-1, with TRBD1 matching over 7 bases. V shed 4 bases, J shed 0 bases, and the junction held 2 bases outside the gene matches. The CDR3 consists of 14 residues. The V gene's germline CDR1 is MGHRA and CDR2 YSYEKL. CDR3 nucleotide sequence: TGCGCCAGCAGCCCCAGGGGGGTGAACACTGAAGCTTTCTTT. Protein: CASSPRGVNTEAFF.

J is TRBJ1-5 and V is TRBV11-2, with D perhaps matching TRBD1 (5 bases). Trimming removed 3 bases at V and 5 bases at J, with 8 bases between. Germline V gives CDR1 SGHAT, CDR2 FQNNGV. The CDR3 sequence is 13 residues long. CDR3 residues: CASSFAGDQPQHF. The CDR3 DNA reads as TGTGCCAGCAGCTTCGCGGGGGATCAGCCCCAGCATTTT.

The chain combines TRBV20-1 with TRBJ1-1, with D uncertain. The CDR3 is made up of 11 amino acids. The germline V gene encodes CDR1 DFQATT and CDR2 SNEGSKA (reference sequence). V was pared by 3 bases and J by 0 bases, with 2 bases between. CDR3 DNA: TGCAGTGCTAGGGTGAACACTGAAGCTTTCTTT. Its translation: CSARVNTEAFF.

The chain links TRBV27 to TRBJ2-7, with no clear D. The V and J ends lost 3 bases and 5 bases respectively, with 5 bases between them. The germline V gene encodes CDR1 MNHEY and CDR2 SMNVEV (reference sequence). The CDR3 totals 11 residues. The CDR3 region is CASSFRNEQYF. For the CDR3, the DNA is TGTGCCAGCAGTTTTAGGAACGAGCAGTACTTC.

The CDR3 reads CASSLEVGAGAPRTVEQYF. The CDR3 region has the DNA TGTGCCAGCAGTTTAGAAGTAGGGGCAGGGGCGCCTCGGACGGTCGAGCAGTACTTC. The V call is TRBV28, the J call TRBJ2-7; tentatively, D is TRBD1 (6 bases). V lost 2 bases and J 6 bases, leaving 29 bases between the germline ends. Per germline, CDR1 MDHEN and CDR2 SYDVKM. The CDR3 is 19 amino acids.

This clone was recorded once. The chain couples TRBV27 to TRBJ1-6; unclear D gene. CDR3 length equals 14 residues. Germline CDR1 MNHEY, CDR2 SMNVEV (reference sequence). Trimming stripped 6 bases from V and 9 bases from J, with 15 bases between. Here the CDR3 DNA reads TGTGCCAGCAGGCCGCTCCTAGGGCGTTCACCCCTCCACTTT. This codes for CASRPLLGRSPLHF.